The sequence of this T cell receptor beta chain was determined in a study of cytomegalovirus exposure and HLA in healthy donors. As concerns this clone: The sample has other DNA sequences that encode this CDR3 too.

This PCR relied on a set of 60 Vbeta primers and 13 Jbeta primers. The data were produced by immunoSEQ multiplex PCR, yet TCRdb's version contains in-frame clones alone and is incomplete. The top ten clones hold under 6.5% of a sample with over 100,000 clones, about 86% of them seen once. Germline loops: CDR1 SGHRS, CDR2 YFSETQ. Trimming removed 5 bases from V and 0 bases from J, with 8 bases in between. The CDR3 contains 13 residues. The sample taken for sequencing was PBMCs. The chain joins TRBV5-1 to TRBJ1-1; D may be TRBD1 (5 bases). The origin of this receptor is a woman between 25 and 40 years old in good health and CMV-seronegative. CDR3 amino acids: CASRSGMNTEAFF. The CDR3 nucleotides are TGCGCCAGCAGGTCAGGGATGAACACTGAAGCTTTCTTT.